This T cell receptor beta chain comes out of a study of T cell responses to AZD1222 COVID-19 vaccine. From germline, CDR1 is SGHRS and CDR2 YFSETQ. There are 15 residues in the CDR3. Trimming took off 4 bases at V and 4 bases at J, with 15 bases between the two ends. Overall study results and limits: After two AZD1222 doses, spike-specific TCR breadth and depth rose versus day 0. Vaccine-related CD4 TCRs covered spike, predominating at 160-218 and 743-854. Targeting of unmutated variant regions was reportedly seen in nearly half of spike-specific TCRs. Just a handful of AZD1222 recipients were seropositive at baseline.

With regard to this clone: Its antigen is still unknown.

Method: immunoSEQ multiplex PCR; TCRdb's copy keeps in-frame clones and lacks some. The sample shows roughly 170,000 clones, approximately 90% of them seen only once. This sequence originates from an adult in good health. The V and J genes are TRBV5-1 and TRBJ1-3, with a possible D match to TRBD1 (5 bases). This specimen consisted of peripheral blood, obtained on day 0 of AZD1222 vaccination. CDR3 nucleotide sequence: TGCGCCAGCAGCCCCGGGCCTGGGACGGGAAACACCATATATTTT. This sequence encodes CASSPGPGTGNTIYF.